These T cell receptor beta chains were read from a single sample in a study of CD8+ T cells in alopecia areata. Sequenced by immunoSEQ multiplex PCR; TCRdb stores in-frame clones only, minus some. The sample has 150,000 to 200,000 clones, about three fifths seen once. The input for sequencing was CD4+ T cells sorted from blood, taken at week 4, from a patient treated with tofacitinib. The receptors shown here come from a human donor with alopecia areata. Both conserved end residues are part of each CDR3. Each record gives: V gene, J gene, D gene, clone size, CDR3 protein, CDR3 DNA. D genes are given only for firm matches. Only some rows state a clone size, as once, few, many or a class for expanded clones.

V: TRBV29-1
J: TRBJ2-7
D: -
size: -
CDR3: CSVAVYEQYF
DNA: TGCAGCGTTGCTGTCTACGAGCAGTACTTC

V: TRBV6-6
J: TRBJ1-5
D: -
size: -
CDR3: CASSETPWSNQPQHF
DNA: TGTGCCAGCAGTGAGACCCCATGGAGCAATCAGCCCCAGCATTTT

V: TRBV6-5
J: TRBJ2-5
D: -
size: -
CDR3: CASSYSVGLETQYF
DNA: TGTGCCAGCAGTTACTCGGTCGGGTTAGAGACCCAGTACTTC

V: TRBV30
J: TRBJ1-4
D: TRBD1
size: -
CDR3: CAWSVPRQGNEKLFF
DNA: TGTGCCTGGAGTGTACCACGACAGGGGAATGAAAAACTGTTTTTT

V: TRBV5-1
J: TRBJ2-5
D: -
size: -
CDR3: CASSPRTDQETQYF
DNA: TGCGCCAGCAGCCCAAGGACAGATCAAGAGACCCAGTACTTC

V: TRBV27
J: TRBJ1-6
D: -
size: once
CDR3: CASSFPGSPLHF
DNA: TGTGCCAGCAGTTTCCCCGGTTCACCCCTCCACTTT

V: TRBV9
J: TRBJ1-2
D: -
size: once
CDR3: CASSVGRVQSYGYTF
DNA: TGTGCCAGCAGCGTAGGGAGGGTTCAATCCTATGGCTACACCTTC

V: TRBV28
J: TRBJ2-1
D: -
size: -
CDR3: CASSHPRINEQFF
DNA: TGTGCCAGCAGCCATCCACGGATCAATGAGCAGTTCTTC

V: TRBV5-1
J: TRBJ2-4
D: -
size: -
CDR3: CASSPRPQWSNIQYF
DNA: TGCGCCAGCAGCCCCCGCCCCCAATGGAGTAACATTCAGTACTTC

V: TRBV28
J: TRBJ1-2
D: -
size: -
CDR3: CASSSQTGYTF
DNA: TGTGCCAGCAGTTCCCAGACTGGCTACACCTTC

V: TRBV28
J: TRBJ2-1
D: -
size: -
CDR3: CASSLKGGGQGEQFF
DNA: TGTGCCAGCAGTTTAAAAGGGGGAGGTCAGGGTGAGCAGTTCTTC

V: TRBV5-1
J: TRBJ2-3
D: TRBD2
size: -
CDR3: CASSAHTLRGDTDTQYF
DNA: TGCGCCAGCAGCGCACACACCCTCCGGGGGGACACAGATACGCAGTATTTT

V: TRBV29-1
J: TRBJ1-1
D: -
size: few
CDR3: CSVELGQNTEAFF
DNA: TGCAGCGTTGAACTGGGACAGAACACTGAAGCTTTCTTT

V: TRBV2
J: TRBJ2-3
D: -
size: -
CDR3: CASSPGLSTDTQYF
DNA: TGTGCCAGCAGTCCGGGGCTTAGCACAGATACGCAGTATTTT

V: TRBV30
J: TRBJ2-5
D: -
size: -
CDR3: CAWSVQTETQYF
DNA: TGTGCCTGGAGTGTACAGACAGAGACCCAGTACTTC

V: TRBV30
J: TRBJ1-1
D: -
size: -
CDR3: CASTRRGAFF
DNA: TGTGCCTCGACAAGGAGGGGGGCTTTCTTT

V: TRBV30
J: TRBJ1-1
D: -
size: -
CDR3: CAWSVGFATEAFF
DNA: TGTGCCTGGAGTGTAGGTTTTGCGACTGAAGCTTTCTTT

V: TRBV2
J: TRBJ1-5
D: -
size: few
CDR3: CASSGERQPQHF
DNA: TGTGCCAGCAGTGGGGAGAGGCAGCCCCAGCATTTT

V: TRBV9
J: TRBJ1-5
D: -
size: once
CDR3: CASSVASSNQPQHF
DNA: TGTGCCAGCAGCGTAGCCTCGTCCAATCAGCCCCAGCATTTT

V: TRBV6-1
J: TRBJ2-5
D: -
size: -
CDR3: CASSPQTGVETQYF
DNA: TGTGCCAGCAGTCCCCAGACAGGCGTAGAGACCCAGTACTTC

V: TRBV29-1
J: TRBJ2-3
D: -
size: few
CDR3: CSVDKINRADTQYF
DNA: TGCAGCGTGGACAAGATTAACAGGGCAGATACGCAGTATTTT

V: TRBV5-4
J: TRBJ2-4
D: -
size: -
CDR3: CASSSQGIDIQYF
DNA: TGTGCCAGCAGTTCCCAGGGGATAGACATTCAGTACTTC

V: TRBV7-2
J: TRBJ1-2
D: TRBD1
size: few
CDR3: CASNRIPGQLSYGYTF
DNA: TGTGCCAGCAACCGCATTCCGGGACAGCTATCCTATGGCTACACCTTC

V: TRBV29-1
J: TRBJ1-2
D: -
size: -
CDR3: CSVGFRVGLYTF
DNA: TGCAGCGTTGGATTCAGGGTCGGCTTATACACCTTC

V: TRBV2
J: TRBJ2-3
D: TRBD1
size: -
CDR3: CASITGTGLRLDTQYF
DNA: TGTGCCAGCATTACCGGGACAGGGTTGCGTTTGGATACGCAGTATTTT

V: TRBV9
J: TRBJ2-5
D: TRBD2
size: -
CDR3: CASSPSPGLGKETQYF
DNA: TGTGCCAGCAGCCCTTCACCGGGACTAGGAAAAGAGACCCAGTACTTC

V: TRBV5-4
J: TRBJ2-5
D: TRBD2
size: -
CDR3: CASSLRERGYQETQYF
DNA: TGTGCCAGCAGCTTGCGCGAGCGGGGGTACCAAGAGACCCAGTACTTC

V: TRBV5-1
J: TRBJ1-2
D: -
size: few
CDR3: CASSLVDVVNYGYTF
DNA: TGCGCCAGCAGCTTGGTGGACGTCGTGAACTATGGCTACACCTTC

V: TRBV7-9
J: TRBJ1-4
D: TRBD1
size: few
CDR3: CASSSDRGRTF
DNA: TGTGCCAGCAGCTCCGACAGGGGGAGGACCTTT

V: TRBV7-6
J: TRBJ1-6
D: TRBD1
size: few
CDR3: CASSQQGASGSPLHF
DNA: TGTGCCAGCAGTCAGCAGGGGGCTAGTGGTTCACCCCTCCACTTT

V: TRBV6-1
J: TRBJ1-5
D: TRBD1
size: -
CDR3: CASSGQRDQPQHF
DNA: TGTGCCAGCTCGGGACAGCGTGATCAGCCCCAGCATTTT

V: TRBV6-1
J: TRBJ1-1
D: -
size: few
CDR3: CASGVFLFEAFF
DNA: TGTGCCAGCGGAGTGTTCCTCTTTGAAGCTTTCTTT

V: TRBV5-1
J: TRBJ2-1
D: -
size: -
CDR3: CASRNPGGHEQFF
DNA: TGCGCCAGCAGGAATCCAGGTGGGCATGAGCAGTTCTTC

V: TRBV5-1
J: TRBJ2-1
D: -
size: -
CDR3: CASSLGTYNEQFF
DNA: TGCGCCAGCAGCTTGGGGACGTACAATGAGCAGTTCTTC

V: TRBV29-1
J: TRBJ1-1
D: TRBD1
size: few
CDR3: CSVEDRDRGIPEAFF
DNA: TGCAGCGTTGAAGATCGCGACAGGGGAATCCCTGAAGCTTTCTTT

V: TRBV29-1
J: TRBJ2-1
D: -
size: -
CDR3: CSVERRVNEQFF
DNA: TGCAGCGTTGAAAGACGGGTAAATGAGCAGTTCTTC

V: TRBV30
J: TRBJ2-6
D: TRBD1
size: once
CDR3: CAWTSTGRGITGANVLTF
DNA: TGTGCCTGGACCAGTACGGGCAGGGGGATCACTGGGGCCAACGTCCTGACTTTC

V: TRBV29-1
J: TRBJ2-7
D: TRBD1
size: -
CDR3: CSGGQGSDYEQYF
DNA: TGCAGCGGGGGACAGGGTTCCGATTACGAGCAGTACTTC

V: TRBV7-9
J: TRBJ2-2
D: -
size: few
CDR3: CASSQVSRVTGELFF
DNA: TGTGCCAGCAGCCAAGTTTCCAGGGTTACCGGGGAGCTGTTTTTT

V: TRBV10-3
J: TRBJ1-4
D: TRBD1
size: -
CDR3: CAISEGGTGREKLFF
DNA: TGTGCCATCAGTGAGGGGGGGACAGGGAGAGAAAAACTGTTTTTT

V: TRBV2
J: TRBJ1-5
D: -
size: -
CDR3: CASSVRDTDQHF
DNA: TGTGCCAGCAGTGTCAGGGATACCGACCAGCATTTT

V: TRBV5-1
J: TRBJ2-3
D: -
size: -
CDR3: CASSSHSTDTQYF
DNA: TGCGCCAGCAGCAGCCACAGTACAGATACGCAGTATTTT

V: TRBV30
J: TRBJ2-2
D: -
size: -
CDR3: CAWSVTRTTGELFF
DNA: TGTGCCTGGAGTGTTACTAGAACCACCGGGGAGCTGTTTTTT

V: TRBV13
J: TRBJ1-5
D: -
size: -
CDR3: CASSRGNQPQHF
DNA: TGTGCCAGCAGCCGAGGTAATCAGCCCCAGCATTTT

V: TRBV4-1
J: TRBJ1-4
D: -
size: -
CDR3: CASSQEARREKLFF
DNA: TGCGCCAGCAGCCAAGAAGCCAGGAGGGAAAAACTGTTTTTT

V: TRBV4-1
J: TRBJ2-1
D: TRBD1
size: few
CDR3: CASSQTNSGQGRNEQFF
DNA: TGCGCCAGCAGCCAGACAAACTCTGGACAGGGTAGGAATGAGCAGTTCTTC